The present TCR beta chain was sequenced within a study of OX40 agonist ivuxolimab in advanced cancers. Across the study: The dose of intravenous ivuxolimab that patients received every 2 weeks ranged from 0.01 to 10 mg/kg.

Study-wide results and limits: Average numbers of expanded clones were greater in CD8+ T cells than in CD4+. Clonal expansion by week 6 occurred in CD4+ and CD8+ blood T cells (at 0.1 to 3.0 mg/kg).

In this sample, this clone turned up once. The target antigen is unknown. This CDR3 is also generated by other DNA sequences in the sample. The CDR3 consists of 15 residues. The V gene lost 1 base and the J gene lost 1 base, with 9 bases spanning the gap. The V gene's germline CDR1 is SGHVS and CDR2 FQNEAQ. The protocol was immunoSEQ multiplex PCR, while the TCRdb copy is restricted to in-frame clones and leaves out a portion. The sample yields 90,000 to 100,000 clones, just under 85% seen once. This sequence originates from an adult with an advanced solid tumor such as melanoma, head and neck, liver or kidney cancer. The sequenced sample was CD4+ or CD8+ T cells sorted from blood, obtained in a trial of the OX40 agonist ivuxolimab. The chain uses TRBV7-8 and TRBJ2-3, with D tentatively TRBD1 (5 bases). The CDR3 sequence: CASSLESRGTDTQYF. The DNA of the CDR3 is TGTGCCAGCAGCTTAGAGAGCAGGGGCACAGATACGCAGTATTTT.